These 17 T cell receptor beta chains were all obtained from the same sample, sequenced in a study of human T cells and chemical hapten exposure. The time point: patch test 2, 6 weeks after DPC sensitization. The treatment is: therapeutic diphenylcyclopropenone sensitization with weekly scalp DPC. One entry per CDR3 protein, called by TCRdb with MiXCR from the RACE reads. The sample lists approximately 84,000 distinct CDR3 sequences; more than 8.5% were seen once. The material sequenced was whole blood, taken in connection with sensitization to the hapten diphenylcyclopropenone (DPC). Receptor source: a young woman with alopecia areata. Some clones in this sample may be carry-over from other donors' samples.

This chain links TRBV5-4 with TRBJ2-7; D gene unclear. V gave up 7 bases and J gave up 5 bases, with 13 bases separating them. This CDR3 comprises 12 residues. Per germline, CDR1 SGHNT and CDR2 YYREEE (reference sequence). CDR3: CASGSGSDEQYF. CDR3 nucleotide sequence: TGTGCCAGCGGTAGTGGATCCGACGAGCAGTACTTC.

This clonotype was counted between two and nine times. The chain uses TRBV10-3 and TRBJ1-1; no definite D call. CDR3 length equals 13 residues. The germline V gene has CDR1 ENHRY and CDR2 SYGVKD. V lost 10 bases, J lost 9 bases, and 21 bases lay in between. The CDR3 region is CASEDGRGDKAFF. CDR3 in DNA: TGTGCCAGCGAGGACGGCCGGGGTGATAAAGCTTTCTTT.

Notes on this clonotype: Given a much more abundant clone one base away, this may be a read error. The chain combines TRBV6-1 with TRBJ1-1, with 7 bases lining up with TRBD1. Germline CDR1 reads MNHNS; CDR2 reads SASEGT. The CDR3 runs 14 residues. CDR3: CANSQTLRDREAFF. CDR3 DNA: TGTGCCAACAGTCAGACGTTAAGGGACAGAGAAGCTTTCTTT.

The rearrangement links TRBV28 to TRBJ1-1; 8 bases are a match to TRBD1. CDR1 and CDR2 from the germline V gene are MDHEN and SYDVKM. The CDR3 spans 14 residues. The ends lost 6 bases at V and 7 bases at J; junction bases unmatched: 10. The CDR3 here is CASRGYRGLGEAFF. The CDR3 region has the DNA TGTGCCAGCAGAGGATACAGGGGGTTAGGTGAAGCTTTCTTT. The complete variable domain, with remaining parts taken from reference TRBV28 and TRBJ1-1, reads DVKVTQSSRYLVKRTGEKVFLECVQDMDHENMFWYRQDPGLGLRLIYFSYDVKMKEKGDIPEGYSVSREKKERFSLILESASTNQTSMYLCASRGYRGLGEAFFGQGTRLTVV.

As regards this clonotype: A much larger clone differs by one base, so this may be a read error. This sequence joins TRBV20-1 and TRBJ1-1; tentatively, D is TRBD1 (5 bases). CDR3 length: 13 residues. CDR1 and CDR2 (germline): DFQATT, SNEGSKA (reference sequence). The CDR3 DNA sequence: TGCAGAGCTAGACAGTCGCAAGACACTGAAGCTTTCTTT. Protein product: CRARQSQDTEAFF.

This clonotype was picked up many times. V gene TRBV20-1 combines with J gene TRBJ2-1; 15 positions agree with TRBD2. V was clipped by 5 bases and J by 5 bases; unmatched bases: 7. This CDR3 has 16 amino acids. Per germline, CDR1 DFQATT and CDR2 SNEGSKA (reference sequence). CDR3 in amino acids: CSAWTSGRAIDNEQFF. CDR3 in DNA: TGCAGTGCTTGGACTAGCGGGAGGGCCATCGACAATGAGCAGTTCTTC.

The sample holds many counts of this clonotype. The V call is TRBV29-1, the J call TRBJ2-5; a possible D gene is TRBD2 (6 bases). This CDR3 is built from 12 residues. With 4 bases removed from V and 5 bases from J, the gap between germline ends came to 11 bases. Germline V gene sequence: CDR1 SQVTM, CDR2 ANQGSEA. As DNA, the CDR3 is TGCAGCGTTGCACTAGCTGTGGAGACCCAGTACTTC. This codes for CSVALAVETQYF. The whole variable domain, filled in from reference TRBV29-1 and TRBJ2-5, reads SAVISQKPSRDICQRGTSLTIQCQVDSQVTMMFWYRQQPGQSLTLIATANQGSEATYESGFVIDKFPISRPNLTFSTLTVSNMSPEDSSIYLCSVALAVETQYFGPGTRLLVL.

In its sample, this clonotype was seen a few times. The V gene is TRBV5-5, the J gene TRBJ1-5; 7 nucleotides line up with TRBD1. The ends lost 1 base at V and 4 bases at J; junction bases unmatched: 8. Germline assignment: CDR1 SGHKS and CDR2 YYEKEE (reference sequence). This CDR3 comprises 16 residues. CDR3 sequence (DNA): TGTGCCAGCAGCTTGAGCCCAGGGGGTCGGAATCAGCCCCAGCATTTT. Translating it yields CASSLSPGGRNQPQHF.

The table lists this clonotype with many counts. The chain has TRBV29-1 and TRBJ1-4; tentative D call: TRBD1 (6 bases). Germline V gives CDR1 SQVTM, CDR2 ANQGSEA. This CDR3 is built from 15 residues. The V end was cut by 5 bases, the J end by 0 bases, with 13 bases between. The CDR3 nucleotides are TGCAGCGTTAGGACAGAGCCAGCAACTAATGAAAAACTGTTTTTT. This sequence encodes CSVRTEPATNEKLFF.

This clonotype was observed a few times. The rearrangement joins TRBV29-1 to TRBJ1-1; 10 positions agree with TRBD1. Germline trimming cut 3 bases from V and 7 bases from J; bases unmatched to any gene: 5. The CDR3 is made up of 13 amino acids. Germline loops: CDR1 SQVTM, CDR2 ANQGSEA. The DNA of the CDR3 is TGCAGCGTTGAGTGGACAGGGGGGGTTGAAGCTTTCTTT. Its translation: CSVEWTGGVEAFF.

In this sample, this clonotype turned up many times. The chain links TRBV12-3 or TRBV12-4 to TRBJ1-3; TRBD1 might be the D (5 bases). V lost 6 bases to trimming and J lost 0 bases, with 15 bases between them. The CDR3 spans 16 residues. CDR3 DNA: TGTGCCAGCAGCTTCACAGGCCAGAGCTCTGGAAACACCATATATTTT. Encoded protein: CASSFTGQSSGNTIYF.

This clonotype occurred many times. J is TRBJ2-2 and V is TRBV27, with 9 nucleotides matching TRBD1. The CDR3 totals 17 residues. CDR1 and CDR2 from the germline V gene are MNHEY and SMNVEV (reference sequence). Losses at the gene ends were 3 bases for V and 3 bases for J; bases not matched to a gene: 8. DNA for the CDR3: TGTGCCAGCAGTTTCACAGGGGGCGCTTCGGACACCGGGGAGCTGTTTTTT. This encodes CASSFTGGASDTGELFF.

This clonotype has more than one count but fewer than ten. The chain joins TRBV7-2 to TRBJ2-1; TRBD2 agrees at 8 bases. Germline CDR1 and CDR2: SGHTA and FQGNSA. J gave up 5 bases and V 5 bases, and 8 bases lay outside the gene matches. The CDR3 has 15 residues. The CDR3 protein is CASSPSAGGHNEQFF. The CDR3 DNA sequence: TGTGCCAGCAGCCCATCCGCGGGAGGACACAATGAGCAGTTCTTC.

The rearrangement links TRBV6-5 to TRBJ2-1; 11 nucleotides align to TRBD1. With 5 bases clipped from V and 10 bases from J, the junction kept 10 bases outside the gene matches. Germline assignment: CDR1 MNHEY and CDR2 SVGAGI. The CDR3 loop spans 15 amino acids. The CDR3 coding sequence is TGTGCCAGCAGTCCAGGACAGGGGGCGAGTGACGAGCAGTTCTTC. Amino acids: CASSPGQGASDEQFF.

This clonotype has a handful of counts. V gene TRBV5-1 combines with J gene TRBJ2-3; D perhaps matches TRBD1 (5 bases). The V gene's germline CDR1 is SGHRS and CDR2 YFSETQ. V lost 0 bases to trimming and J lost 6 bases, with 11 bases between them. This CDR3 comprises 14 residues. The DNA of the CDR3 is TGCGCCAGCAGCTTGGCGCTAGGGGCGGATACGCAGTATTTT. Its protein product is CASSLALGADTQYF. Full variable domain (rest looked up from reference TRBV5-1 and TRBJ2-3): KAGVTQTPRYLIKTRGQQVTLSCSPISGHRSVSWYQQTPGQGLQFLFEYFSETQRNKGNFPGRFSGRQFSNSRSEMNVSTLELGDSALYLCASSLALGADTQYFGPGTRLTVL.

This clonotype was detected many times. The chain recombines TRBV27 with TRBJ2-7; 7 bases agree with TRBD1. J was trimmed by 3 bases and V by 5 bases; bases with no gene match: 10. CDR1 and CDR2 (germline): MNHEY, SMNVEV (reference sequence). The CDR3 is made up of 15 amino acids. DNA for the CDR3: TGTGCCAGCAGTCGCTCGACAGGGTCTTACTACGAGCAGTACTTC. It is translated as CASSRSTGSYYEQYF.

The table lists this clonotype with many counts. The chain has TRBV21-1 and TRBJ2-4; the table's D gene call, TRBD2, was not cross checked with the DNA. TRBV21-1 counts as a pseudogene. This CDR3 contains 16 residues. The CDR3 coding sequence is TGTGCCAGCAGCATCAGGGGGGAGGGCGCCAAAAACATTCAGTACTTC. It specifies CASSIRGEGAKNIQYF.